The rows below give T cell receptor beta chains drawn from one sample of a study of T cell repertoires in cytomegalovirus infection. MiXCR, run by TCRdb on the reads, gives a single entry per CDR3 protein. The table lists 500,000 to 600,000 distinct CDR3 sequences, 15% to 20% of them singletons. Material: CD8+ T cells from PBMCs. The source is a human donor in good health (CMV status not recorded). Some clones in this sample may be carry-over from other donors' samples. CDR3s include the opening cysteine and the closing phenylalanine or tryptophan. A D gene is named only where the DNA matches it firmly. Clone sizes are given selectively: once, few, many, or a class where the clone is expanded.

clone size,D gene,V gene,CDR3 length,J gene,CDR3 DNA,CDR3 protein
few,-,TRBV30,13,TRBJ1-5,TGTGCCTGGAGTGTCCTTAACGGGCAGCCCCAGCATTTT,CAWSVLNGQPQHF
many,-,TRBV7-3,17,TRBJ1-1,TGTGCCAGCAGCTTAACGGCTCGGGGGGGGATCCCCACTGAAGCTTTCTTT,CASSLTARGGIPTEAFF
many,TRBD2,TRBV27,15,TRBJ2-1,TGTGCCAGCAGTTTTGAAGCGGGAGGGTGGGATGAGCAGTTCTTC,CASSFEAGGWDEQFF
-,-,TRBV5-5,16,TRBJ2-1,TGTGCCAGCAGCCCTTATACGGGAAGCTCCTACAATGAGCAGTTCTTC,CASSPYTGSSYNEQFF
-,-,TRBV12-3/TRBV12-4,15,TRBJ2-1,TGTGCCAGCAGTCCATCCGGGACACTCTACAATGAGCAGTTCTTC,CASSPSGTLYNEQFF
many,TRBD2,TRBV6-1,16,TRBJ2-1,TGTGCCAGCAGTCCCCGTGCTAGCGGATTCTACAATGAGCAGTTCTTC,CASSPRASGFYNEQFF
many,-,TRBV12-5,14,TRBJ1-2,TGTGCTAGTGGTTGGGGGTCGGCTAACTATGGCTACACCTTC,CASGWGSANYGYTF
many,-,TRBV15,12,TRBJ2-4,TGTGCCACCAGCAGAGATAGAAGGGATCAGTACTTC,CATSRDRRDQYF
many,-,TRBV7-9,15,TRBJ1-4,TGTGCCAGCAGCTTGAGGACCGCCAATAATGAAAAACTGTTTTTT,CASSLRTANNEKLFF
-,-,TRBV20-1,14,TRBJ1-2,TGCAGTGCTTGGACGGAGGATCTTAACTATGGCTACACCTTC,CSAWTEDLNYGYTF
many,-,TRBV14,14,TRBJ1-1,TGTGCCAGCAGCCCAACCAGGGTCCGGACTGAAGCTTTCTTT,CASSPTRVRTEAFF
many,-,TRBV12-3/TRBV12-4,14,TRBJ2-2,TGTGCCAGCAGCCTGGGACTCTACACCGGGGAGCTGTTTTTT,CASSLGLYTGELFF
few,-,TRBV2,14,TRBJ1-2,TGTGCCAGCAGTGAATGGGGTTTGGACTATGGCTACACCTTC,CASSEWGLDYGYTF
-,TRBD2,TRBV20-1,15,TRBJ2-1,TGCAGTGCTAGAGCGACTAGCGCATCCTACAATGAGCAGTTCTTC,CSARATSASYNEQFF
many,-,TRBV12-5,11,TRBJ1-5,TGTGCTAGTGCCCTAAATCAGCCCCAGCATTTT,CASALNQPQHF
many,-,TRBV7-9,16,TRBJ1-6,TGTGCCAGCAGCCTCTACGCGGGAGGGGGTAATTCACCCCTCCACTTT,CASSLYAGGGNSPLHF
many,TRBD2,TRBV7-9,14,TRBJ2-7,TGTGCCAGCAGCTTCGGGTGGGGGACTAACGAGCAGTACTTC,CASSFGWGTNEQYF
many,-,TRBV11-2,14,TRBJ2-7,TGTGCCAGCAGCTCCCCAGACAGGAGCTACGAGCAGTACTTC,CASSSPDRSYEQYF
-,TRBD2,TRBV27,14,TRBJ2-7,TGTGCCAGCAGTTCACTAGCGGGAGTTGTAGAGCAGTACTTC,CASSSLAGVVEQYF
-,-,TRBV13,20,TRBJ2-3,TGTGCCAGCAGCTTAGTGGACAGTGTGAGGGAGACCGAGCCAACAGATACGCAGTATTTT,CASSLVDSVRETEPTDTQYF
many,-,TRBV28,16,TRBJ2-2,TGTGCCAGCAGCCCATTACAGGGAGTTGGCACCGGGGAGCTGTTTTTT,CASSPLQGVGTGELFF
many,TRBD2,TRBV7-6,16,TRBJ2-1,TGTGCCAGCAGCTTGAGGTCTAGCGGCCCCCTGTCATGGCAGTTCTTC,CASSLRSSGPLSWQFF
few,-,TRBV19,15,TRBJ2-6,TGTGCCAGTAGTATTATGGGTACTGGGGCCAACGTCCTGACTTTC,CASSIMGTGANVLTF
few,TRBD2,TRBV6-1,10,TRBJ2-3,TGTGCCACCAGCGGGAGAACGCAGTATTTT,CATSGRTQYF
many,-,TRBV4-2,14,TRBJ2-1,TGTGCCAGCAGCCAACCAGACGGCCACAATGAGCAGTTCTTC,CASSQPDGHNEQFF
-,-,TRBV9,14,TRBJ2-1,TGTGCCAGCAGCGTAGGGTCCGGGATCAATGAGCAGTTCTTC,CASSVGSGINEQFF